Listed here are 9 T cell receptor beta chains from one sample, sequenced in a study of CD8+ T cells in alopecia areata. Specified treatment: oral pan-JAK inhibitor, 5-10 mg twice daily. Reverse transcribed after extraction, RNA yielded cDNA as the sequencing template. Data came from immunoSEQ multiplex PCR; TCRdb stores just in-frame clones and leaves some out. The profile covers 200,000 to 250,000 clones, with more than 60% appearing a single time and roughly 1.2% taken by the ten largest. The sample in question was CD4+ T cells sorted from blood, obtained between weeks 44 and 45, from a patient treated with tofacitinib. The receptors were gathered from a human donor with alopecia areata.

The chain links TRBV30 to TRBJ1-1; the D is unclear. The CDR3 loop spans 12 amino acids. Trimming removed 8 bases from V and 3 bases from J, with 13 bases in between. The germline CDR1 and CDR2 sequences are GTSNPN and SVGIG (reference sequence). DNA for the CDR3: TGTGCCCACGACGGGATGGACACTGAAGCTTTCTTT. It encodes CAHDGMDTEAFF.

Worth noting for this clone: As the CDR3 is not closed by the conserved phenylalanine or tryptophan, this likely results from a read error. The limits of the CDR3 on the DNA are not certain, so only TCRdb's listed CDR3 is given. The rearrangement links TRBV15 to TRBJ1-2; whether TRBD1, the table's D call, matches the DNA was not checked. The CDR3 numbers 13 amino acids, ends counted. Germline V gene data show CDR1 as LNHNV and CDR2 as YYDKDF (reference sequence). The CDR3 sequence is CATSRKSPGQVSV.

The chain recombines TRBV23-1 with TRBJ1-4, with TRBD1 as a possible D gene (6 bases). TRBV23-1 is treated as an ORF (open reading frame) with a function not yet certain. Trimming removed 0 bases from V and 5 bases from J, with 13 bases in between. CDR3 length: 16 residues. CDR3 in DNA: TGCGCCAGCAGTCAATCGAAGGGGGGAACGAATGAAAAACTGTTTTTT. As protein: CASSQSKGGTNEKLFF.

The rearrangement joins TRBV19 to TRBJ1-1; D might be TRBD1 (6 bases). Per the germline V gene, CDR1 is LNHDA and CDR2 is SQIVND (reference sequence). Trimming stripped 4 bases from V and 6 bases from J, with 15 bases between. CDR3 size: 14 residues. Here the CDR3 reads CASSTRGGGSEAFF. For the CDR3, the DNA is TGTGCCAGTAGTACCAGGGGCGGTGGTTCTGAAGCTTTCTTT.

This clone appeared a few times. The chain recombines TRBV7-2 with TRBJ2-2; 7 bases fit TRBD1. Per germline, CDR1 SGHTA and CDR2 FQGNSA. This CDR3 is built from 14 residues. Trimming cost V 3 bases and J 6 bases; bases outside gene matches: 4. CDR3 coding DNA: TGTGCCAGCAGCTTGGGACAGCAGGCCGGGGAGCTGTTTTTT. Its protein product is CASSLGQQAGELFF.

The chain employs TRBV29-1 and TRBJ2-1, with 9 bases matching TRBD2. Germline CDR1 and CDR2: SQVTM and ANQGSEA. V dropped 0 bases and J dropped 8; count of bases not matched to a gene: 17. The CDR3 has 18 residues. CDR3 coding DNA: TGCAGCGTTGAAGAAGGGCGCGGGGGGGTATCCCAGTCCCATGAGCAGTTCTTC. Protein product: CSVEEGRGGVSQSHEQFF.

A few counts support this clone. The chain is built from TRBV6-1 and TRBJ1-2, with TRBD1 matching 7 bases. This CDR3 contains 15 residues. The trim removed 7 bases at V and 5 bases at J, leaving 13 bases unmatched. Looked up from germline, CDR1 is MNHNS and CDR2 is SASEGT. The CDR3 nucleotides are TGTGCCAGCACCCCCGTGGGATTACAGGGGTATGGCTACACCTTC. It yields the protein CASTPVGLQGYGYTF.

The J gene is TRBJ1-5, the V gene TRBV27, with a possible D match to TRBD1 (5 bases). This CDR3 is built from 13 residues. The germline V and J ends were trimmed by 3 bases and 7 bases, with 10 bases remaining between them. Germline lookup yields CDR1 MNHEY and CDR2 SMNVEV (reference sequence). The CDR3 sequence is CASSFGGDQPQHF. The CDR3 nucleotides are TGTGCCAGCAGTTTCGGAGGGGACCAGCCCCAGCATTTT.

The chain couples TRBV29-1 to TRBJ1-2, with D unclear. V was pared by 8 bases and J by 0 bases, with 10 bases between. The CDR3 is 12 residues long. Germline-derived CDR1 and CDR2 are SQVTM and ANQGSEA. The CDR3 loop reads CSSDEANYGYTF. The CDR3 DNA reads TGCAGCTCTGACGAGGCTAACTATGGCTACACCTTC.